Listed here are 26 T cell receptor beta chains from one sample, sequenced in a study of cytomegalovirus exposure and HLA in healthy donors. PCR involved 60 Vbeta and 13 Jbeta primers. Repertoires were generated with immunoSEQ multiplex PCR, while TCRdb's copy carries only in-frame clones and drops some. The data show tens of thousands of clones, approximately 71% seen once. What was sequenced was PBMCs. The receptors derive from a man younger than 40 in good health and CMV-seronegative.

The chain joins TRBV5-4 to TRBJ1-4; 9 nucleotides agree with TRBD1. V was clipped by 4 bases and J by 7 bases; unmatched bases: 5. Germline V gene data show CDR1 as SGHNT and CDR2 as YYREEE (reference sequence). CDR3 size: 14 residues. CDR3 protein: CASSQQGAVEKLFF. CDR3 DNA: TGTGCCAGCAGCCAACAGGGGGCGGTTGAAAAACTGTTTTTT.

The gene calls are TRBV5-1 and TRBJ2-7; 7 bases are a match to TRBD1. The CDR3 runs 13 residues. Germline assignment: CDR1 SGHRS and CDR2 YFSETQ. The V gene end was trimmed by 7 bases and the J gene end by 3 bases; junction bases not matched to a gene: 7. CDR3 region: CASQPGQNYEQYF. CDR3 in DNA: TGCGCCAGCCAACCGGGACAGAACTACGAGCAGTACTTC.

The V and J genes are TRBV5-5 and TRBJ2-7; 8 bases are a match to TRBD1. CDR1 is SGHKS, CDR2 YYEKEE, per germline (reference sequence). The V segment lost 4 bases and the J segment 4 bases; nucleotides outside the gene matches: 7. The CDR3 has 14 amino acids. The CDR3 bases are TGTGCCAGCAGCGTCCGGGACAGGTCGTACGAGCAGTACTTC. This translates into CASSVRDRSYEQYF.

CDR3 sequence (DNA): TGTGCCTCCTCCCAGGGGACTAGCGACTACAATGAGCAGTTCTTC. It codes for CASSQGTSDYNEQFF. The V gene is TRBV15, the J gene TRBJ2-1; 10 bases align to TRBD2. This CDR3 comprises 15 residues. CDR1 and CDR2 (germline): LNHNV, YYDKDF (reference sequence). With V trimmed by 11 bases and J by 3 bases, 10 bases remained unmatched.

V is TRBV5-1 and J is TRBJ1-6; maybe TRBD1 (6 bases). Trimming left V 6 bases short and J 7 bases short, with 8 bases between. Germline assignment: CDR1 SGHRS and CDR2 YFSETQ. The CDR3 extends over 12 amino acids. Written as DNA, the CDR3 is TGCGCCAGCAAGAGGGGGAATTCACCCCTCCACTTT. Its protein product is CASKRGNSPLHF.

CDR3 bases: TGTGCCAGCAGCTTAGGCGGGCGCTCCTACAATGAGCAGTTCTTC. It specifies CASSLGGRSYNEQFF. The chain carries TRBV7-8 and TRBJ2-1, with a tentative D call TRBD2 (5 bases). The CDR3 length is 15 residues. Germline V gene data show CDR1 as SGHVS and CDR2 as FQNEAQ. Trimming left V 1 base short and J 0 bases short, with 7 bases between.

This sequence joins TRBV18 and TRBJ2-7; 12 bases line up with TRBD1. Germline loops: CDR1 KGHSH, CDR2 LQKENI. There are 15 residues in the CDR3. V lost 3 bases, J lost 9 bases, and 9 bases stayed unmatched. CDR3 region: CASSPVGTGGLLQYF. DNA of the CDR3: TGTGCCAGCTCACCGGTGGGGACAGGGGGCCTTCTGCAGTACTTC.

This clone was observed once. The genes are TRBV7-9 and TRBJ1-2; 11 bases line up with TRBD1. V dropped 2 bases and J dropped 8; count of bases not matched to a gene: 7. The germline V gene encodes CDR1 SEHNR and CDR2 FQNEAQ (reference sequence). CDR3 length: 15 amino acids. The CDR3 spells CASSLTGTGGKGYTF. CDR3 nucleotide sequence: TGTGCCAGCAGCTTAACCGGGACAGGGGGAAAGGGCTACACCTTC.

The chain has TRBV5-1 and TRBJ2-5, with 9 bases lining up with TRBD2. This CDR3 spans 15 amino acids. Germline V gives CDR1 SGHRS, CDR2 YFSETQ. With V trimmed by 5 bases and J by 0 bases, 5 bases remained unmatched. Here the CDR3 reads CASRPLAGYQETQYF. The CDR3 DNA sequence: TGCGCCAGCAGACCGCTAGCGGGGTACCAAGAGACCCAGTACTTC. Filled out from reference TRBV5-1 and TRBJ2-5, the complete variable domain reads KAGVTQTPRYLIKTRGQQVTLSCSPISGHRSVSWYQQTPGQGLQFLFEYFSETQRNKGNFPGRFSGRQFSNSRSEMNVSTLELGDSALYLCASRPLAGYQETQYFGPGTRLLVL.

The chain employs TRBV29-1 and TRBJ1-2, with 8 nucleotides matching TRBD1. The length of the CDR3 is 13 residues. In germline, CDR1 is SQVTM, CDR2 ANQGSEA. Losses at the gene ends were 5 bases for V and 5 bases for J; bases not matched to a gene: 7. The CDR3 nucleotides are TGCAGCGTTAGACAGGGGCCAAAGTATGGCTACACCTTC. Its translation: CSVRQGPKYGYTF.

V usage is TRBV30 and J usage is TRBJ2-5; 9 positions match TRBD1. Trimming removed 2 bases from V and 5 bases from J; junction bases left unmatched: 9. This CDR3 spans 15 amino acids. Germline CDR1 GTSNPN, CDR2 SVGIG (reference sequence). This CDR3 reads CAWSLTGGRFETQYF. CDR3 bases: TGTGCCTGGAGTCTCACAGGGGGCAGGTTTGAGACCCAGTACTTC.

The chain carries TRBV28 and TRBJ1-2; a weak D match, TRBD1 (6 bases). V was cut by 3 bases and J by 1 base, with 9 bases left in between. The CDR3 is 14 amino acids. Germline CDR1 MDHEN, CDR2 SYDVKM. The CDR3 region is CASSFPRGNYGYTF. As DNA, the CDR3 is TGTGCCAGCAGTTTTCCCAGGGGTAACTATGGCTACACCTTC.

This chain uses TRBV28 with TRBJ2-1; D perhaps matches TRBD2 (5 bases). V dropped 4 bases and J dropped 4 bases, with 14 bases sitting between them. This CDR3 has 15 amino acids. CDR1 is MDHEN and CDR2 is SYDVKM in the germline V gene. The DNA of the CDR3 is TGTGCCAGCAGTTCCCAGCGGAGCCTATACAATGAGCAGTTCTTC. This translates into CASSSQRSLYNEQFF.

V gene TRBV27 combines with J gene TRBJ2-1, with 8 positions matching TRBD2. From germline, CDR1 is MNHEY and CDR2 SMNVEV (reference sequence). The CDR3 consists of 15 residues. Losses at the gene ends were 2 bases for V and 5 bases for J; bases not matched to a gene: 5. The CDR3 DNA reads TGTGCCAGCAGTTTAGTTACGGGGGGGAACAATGAGCAGTTCTTC. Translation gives CASSLVTGGNNEQFF.

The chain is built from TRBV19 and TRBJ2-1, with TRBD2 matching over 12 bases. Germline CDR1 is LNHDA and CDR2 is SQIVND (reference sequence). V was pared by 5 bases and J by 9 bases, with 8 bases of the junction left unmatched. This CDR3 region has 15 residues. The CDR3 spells CASSRLAGDPREQFF. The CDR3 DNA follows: TGTGCCAGTAGTCGACTAGCGGGAGACCCGCGTGAGCAGTTCTTC. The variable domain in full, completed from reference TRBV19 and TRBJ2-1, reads DGGITQSPKYLFRKEGQNVTLSCEQNLNHDAMYWYRQDPGQGLRLIYYSQIVNDFQKGDIAEGYSVSREKKESFPLTVTSAQKNPTAFYLCASSRLAGDPREQFFGPGTRLTVL.

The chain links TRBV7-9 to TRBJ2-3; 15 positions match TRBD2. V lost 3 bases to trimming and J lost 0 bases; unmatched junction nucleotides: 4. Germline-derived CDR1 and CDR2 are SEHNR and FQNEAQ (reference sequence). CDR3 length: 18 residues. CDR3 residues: CASSFGLAGGLSTDTQYF. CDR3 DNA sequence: TGTGCCAGCAGCTTTGGACTAGCGGGAGGGCTGAGCACAGATACGCAGTATTTT. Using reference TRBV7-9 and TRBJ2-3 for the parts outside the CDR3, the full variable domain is DTGVSQNPRHKITKRGQNVTFRCDPISEHNRLYWYRQTLGQGPEFLTYFQNEAQLEKSRLLSDRFSAERPKGSFSTLEIQRTEQGDSAMYLCASSFGLAGGLSTDTQYFGPGTRLTVL.

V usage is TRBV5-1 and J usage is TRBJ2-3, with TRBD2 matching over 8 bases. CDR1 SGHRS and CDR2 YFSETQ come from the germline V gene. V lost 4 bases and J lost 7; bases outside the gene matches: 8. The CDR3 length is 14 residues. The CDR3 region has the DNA TGCGCCAGCAGCGGCAGTAGCGGGACCTATACGCAGTATTTT. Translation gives CASSGSSGTYTQYF.

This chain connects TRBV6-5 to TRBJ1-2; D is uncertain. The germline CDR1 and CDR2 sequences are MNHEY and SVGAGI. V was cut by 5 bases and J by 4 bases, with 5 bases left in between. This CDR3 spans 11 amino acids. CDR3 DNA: TGTGCCAGCAGTCGGTCCTATGGCTACACCTTC. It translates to CASSRSYGYTF.

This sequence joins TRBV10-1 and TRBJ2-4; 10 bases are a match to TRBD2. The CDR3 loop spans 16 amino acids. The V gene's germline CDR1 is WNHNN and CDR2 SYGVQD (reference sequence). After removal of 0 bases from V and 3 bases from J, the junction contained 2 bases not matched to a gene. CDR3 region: CASSESVAGGKNIQYF. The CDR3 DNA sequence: TGCGCCAGCAGTGAGTCTGTAGCGGGGGGCAAAAACATTCAGTACTTC.

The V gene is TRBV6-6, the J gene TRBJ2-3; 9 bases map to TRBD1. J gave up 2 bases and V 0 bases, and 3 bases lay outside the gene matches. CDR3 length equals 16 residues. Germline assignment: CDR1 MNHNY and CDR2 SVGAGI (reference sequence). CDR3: CASSYSGTGSTDTQYF. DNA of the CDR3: TGTGCCAGCAGTTACTCGGGGACAGGGTCCACAGATACGCAGTATTTT.

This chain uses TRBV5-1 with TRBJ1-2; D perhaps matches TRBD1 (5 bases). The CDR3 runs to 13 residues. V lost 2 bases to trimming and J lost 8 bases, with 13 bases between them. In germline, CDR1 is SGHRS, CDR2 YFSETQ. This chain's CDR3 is CASSFIAGQGYTF. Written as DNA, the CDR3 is TGCGCCAGCAGCTTTATTGCAGGGCAAGGCTACACCTTC. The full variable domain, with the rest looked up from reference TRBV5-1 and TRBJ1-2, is KAGVTQTPRYLIKTRGQQVTLSCSPISGHRSVSWYQQTPGQGLQFLFEYFSETQRNKGNFPGRFSGRQFSNSRSEMNVSTLELGDSALYLCASSFIAGQGYTFGSGTRLTVV.

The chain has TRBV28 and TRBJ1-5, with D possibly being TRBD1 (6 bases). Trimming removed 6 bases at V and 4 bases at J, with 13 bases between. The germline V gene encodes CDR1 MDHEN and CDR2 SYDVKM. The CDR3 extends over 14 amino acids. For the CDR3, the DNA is TGTGCCAGCAGATATGGGACAAGAAATCAGCCCCAGCATTTT. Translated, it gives CASRYGTRNQPQHF. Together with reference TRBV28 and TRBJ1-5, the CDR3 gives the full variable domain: DVKVTQSSRYLVKRTGEKVFLECVQDMDHENMFWYRQDPGLGLRLIYFSYDVKMKEKGDIPEGYSVSREKKERFSLILESASTNQTSMYLCASRYGTRNQPQHFGDGTRLSIL.

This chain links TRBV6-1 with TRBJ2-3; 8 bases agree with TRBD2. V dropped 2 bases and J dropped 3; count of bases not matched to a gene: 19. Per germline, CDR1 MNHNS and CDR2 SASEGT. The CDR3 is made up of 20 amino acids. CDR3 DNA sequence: TGTGCCAGCAGTGAAAGAGAGGCCGGGAGACTGAAGCGGGGGACAGATACGCAGTATTTT. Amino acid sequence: CASSEREAGRLKRGTDTQYF.

This chain's CDR3 is CASPPRTADQNTEAFF. Written as DNA, the CDR3 is TGTGCCAGCCCACCCCGGACAGCGGATCAGAACACTGAAGCTTTCTTT. The rearrangement joins TRBV28 to TRBJ1-1; perhaps TRBD1 as D (6 bases). The ends were cut back, 8 bases at V and 1 base at J, with 20 bases in the middle. The CDR3 is made up of 16 amino acids. In germline, CDR1 is MDHEN, CDR2 SYDVKM. The entire variable domain, with the rest obtained from reference TRBV28 and TRBJ1-1, is as follows: DVKVTQSSRYLVKRTGEKVFLECVQDMDHENMFWYRQDPGLGLRLIYFSYDVKMKEKGDIPEGYSVSREKKERFSLILESASTNQTSMYLCASPPRTADQNTEAFFGQGTRLTVV.

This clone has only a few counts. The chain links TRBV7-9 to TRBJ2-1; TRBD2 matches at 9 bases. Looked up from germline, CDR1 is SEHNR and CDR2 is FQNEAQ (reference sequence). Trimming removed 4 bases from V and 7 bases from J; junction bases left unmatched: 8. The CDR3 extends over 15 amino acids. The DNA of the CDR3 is TGTGCCAGCAGCTCCGTCGCGGGAGGGCGAAATGAGCAGTTCTTC. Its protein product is CASSSVAGGRNEQFF.

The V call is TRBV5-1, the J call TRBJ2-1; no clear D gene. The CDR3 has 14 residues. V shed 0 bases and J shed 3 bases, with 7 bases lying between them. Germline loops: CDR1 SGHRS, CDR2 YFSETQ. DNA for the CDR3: TGCGCCAGCAGCTTGGAACAAATCTACAATGAGCAGTTCTTC. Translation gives CASSLEQIYNEQFF.